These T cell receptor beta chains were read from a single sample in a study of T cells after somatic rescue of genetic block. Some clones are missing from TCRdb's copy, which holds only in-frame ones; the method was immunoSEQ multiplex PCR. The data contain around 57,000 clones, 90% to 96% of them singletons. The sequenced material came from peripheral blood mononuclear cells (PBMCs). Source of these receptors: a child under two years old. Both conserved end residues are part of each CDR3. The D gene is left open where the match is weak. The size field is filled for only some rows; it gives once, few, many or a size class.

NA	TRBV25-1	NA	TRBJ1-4	CASSDQLGELFF	TGTGCCAGCAGTGATCAACTTGGGGAACTGTTTTTT
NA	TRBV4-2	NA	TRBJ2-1	CASSQDYNEQFF	TGTGCCAGCAGCCAAGACTACAATGAGCAGTTCTTC
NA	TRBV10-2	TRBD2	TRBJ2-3	CASRLAGGTDTQYF	TGCGCCAGCAGACTAGCGGGAGGCACAGATACGCAGTATTTT
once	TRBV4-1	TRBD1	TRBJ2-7	CASSQGRDRGTYEQYF	TGCGCCAGCAGCCAAGGACGGGACAGGGGAACCTACGAGCAGTACTTC
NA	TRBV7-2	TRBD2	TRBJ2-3	CASSATSGTHFTDTQYF	TGTGCCAGCAGCGCGACTAGCGGGACCCATTTCACAGATACGCAGTATTTT
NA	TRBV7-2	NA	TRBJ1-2	CASSLEGGNYGYTF	TGTGCCAGCAGCTTAGAGGGCGGGAACTATGGCTACACCTTC
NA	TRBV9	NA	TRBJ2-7	CASSVGTVFYEQYF	TGTGCCAGCAGCGTAGGGACAGTTTTTTACGAGCAGTACTTC
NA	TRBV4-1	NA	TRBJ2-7	CASSQVGGVHYEQYF	TGCGCCAGCAGCCAAGTGGGGGGAGTTCACTACGAGCAGTACTTC
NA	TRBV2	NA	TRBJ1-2	CASSEAFRGGYTF	TGTGCCAGCAGTGAAGCTTTCAGGGGAGGCTACACCTTC
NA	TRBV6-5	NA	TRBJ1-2	CASSSGTRSAGYTF	TGTGCCAGCAGTTCCGGGACCCGGTCAGCCGGCTACACCTTC
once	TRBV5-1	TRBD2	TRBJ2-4	CASSPLAGGFKNIQYF	TGCGCCAGCAGCCCGCTAGCGGGAGGTTTCAAAAACATTCAGTACTTC
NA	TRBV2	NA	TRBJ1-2	CASSLKLSNYGYTF	TGTGCCAGCAGTTTGAAGTTATCTAACTATGGCTACACCTTC
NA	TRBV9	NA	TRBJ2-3	CASSPRGSGTDTQYF	TGTGCCAGCAGCCCCCGGGGTAGCGGCACAGATACGCAGTATTTT
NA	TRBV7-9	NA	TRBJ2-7	CASSDRELYEQYF	TGTGCCAGCAGCGATAGGGAACTCTACGAGCAGTACTTC
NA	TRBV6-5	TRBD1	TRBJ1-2	CASRPGQPIYGYTF	TGTGCCAGCAGACCGGGACAGCCGATTTATGGCTACACCTTC
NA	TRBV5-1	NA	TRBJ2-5	CASSDQETQYF	TGCGCCAGCAGCGACCAAGAGACCCAGTACTTC
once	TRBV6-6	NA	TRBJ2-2	CASSYSQNTGELFF	TGTGCCAGCAGTTATTCCCAGAACACCGGGGAGCTGTTTTTT
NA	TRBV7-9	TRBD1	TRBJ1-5	CASSLTGANQPQHF	TGTGCCAGCAGCTTGACAGGGGCAAATCAGCCCCAGCATTTT
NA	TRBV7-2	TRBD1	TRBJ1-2	CASSLGFEGANYGYTF	TGTGCCAGCAGCTTAGGGTTCGAGGGGGCGAACTATGGCTACACCTTC
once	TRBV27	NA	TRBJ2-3	CASSLYQGSTDTQYF	TGTGCCAGCAGTTTGTATCAGGGCAGCACAGATACGCAGTATTTT
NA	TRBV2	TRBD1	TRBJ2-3	CASTGQGAWASGTDTQYF	TGTGCCAGCACAGGACAGGGGGCATGGGCGTCGGGTACAGATACGCAGTATTTT
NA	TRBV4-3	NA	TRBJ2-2	CASSQALAVTGELFF	TGCGCCAGCAGCCAAGCCTTAGCGGTCACCGGGGAGCTGTTTTTT
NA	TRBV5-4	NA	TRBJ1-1	CASSLRGGTEAFF	TGTGCCAGCAGCTTGCGGGGCGGGACTGAAGCTTTCTTT
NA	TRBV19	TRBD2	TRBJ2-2	CASSSYSGRSTGELFF	TGTGCCAGTAGTTCCTATAGCGGGAGAAGCACCGGGGAGCTGTTTTTT
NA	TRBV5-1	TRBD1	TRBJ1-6	CASSLETGVSPLHF	TGCGCCAGCAGCCTCGAGACAGGGGTCTCACCCCTCCACTTT
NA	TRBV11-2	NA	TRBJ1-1	CASSLVSVTEAFF	TGTGCCAGCAGCTTAGTTTCTGTGACTGAAGCTTTCTTT
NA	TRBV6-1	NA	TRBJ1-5	CASSEAPGHQSAQHF	TGTGCCAGCAGTGAAGCGCCGGGACACCAATCAGCCCAGCATTTT
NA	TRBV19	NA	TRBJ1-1	CASSIGNTEAFF	TGTGCCAGTAGTATAGGGAACACTGAAGCTTTCTTT
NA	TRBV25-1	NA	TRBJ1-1	CASSELRDNTEAFF	TGTGCCAGCAGTGAATTGCGGGACAACACTGAAGCTTTCTTT
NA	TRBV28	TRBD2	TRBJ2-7	CASSLLAGYEQYF	TGTGCCAGCAGTTTACTAGCGGGCTACGAGCAGTACTTC
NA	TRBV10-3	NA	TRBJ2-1	CAISESGGSSYNEQFF	TGTGCCATCAGTGAGTCCGGCGGTAGCTCCTACAATGAGCAGTTCTTC
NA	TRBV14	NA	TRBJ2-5	CASSQIDPLWYF	TGTGCCAGCAGCCAGATAGACCCGCTGTGGTACTTC
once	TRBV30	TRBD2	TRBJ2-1	CAWSKEASGSFGEQFF	TGTGCCTGGAGTAAGGAGGCCAGCGGGAGTTTTGGTGAGCAGTTCTTC
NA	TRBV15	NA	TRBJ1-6	CATSSRQGGSPLHF	TGTGCCACCAGCAGTAGGCAGGGAGGTTCACCCCTCCACTTT
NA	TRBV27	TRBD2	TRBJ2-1	CASSLGLAGYNEQFF	TGTGCCAGCAGTTTAGGACTAGCGGGATACAATGAGCAGTTCTTC
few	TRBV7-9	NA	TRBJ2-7	CASSYRDSSYEQYF	TGTGCCAGCAGCTACCGGGACTCCTCGTACGAGCAGTACTTC
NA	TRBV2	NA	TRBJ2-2	CASSAEVEGTGELFF	TGTGCCAGCTCGGCGGAGGTAGAGGGCACCGGGGAGCTGTTTTTT
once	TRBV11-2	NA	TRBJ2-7	CASSLMVSSYEQYF	TGTGCCAGCAGCTTAATGGTTAGCTCCTACGAGCAGTACTTC
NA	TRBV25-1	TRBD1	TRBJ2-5	CARGRDRGQETQYF	TGTGCCCGAGGGCGGGACAGGGGGCAAGAGACCCAGTACTTC
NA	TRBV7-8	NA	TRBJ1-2	CASSLTTDFHGYTF	TGTGCCAGCAGCTTAACAACAGACTTCCATGGCTACACCTTC
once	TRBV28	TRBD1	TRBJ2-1	CASSFPQGANNEQFF	TGTGCCAGCAGTTTCCCACAGGGGGCGAACAATGAGCAGTTCTTC
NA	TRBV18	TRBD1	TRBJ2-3	CASSSTGGGADTQYF	TGTGCCAGCTCATCAACAGGGGGCGGAGCAGATACGCAGTATTTT
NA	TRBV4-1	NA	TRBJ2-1	CASSQVVRLERGYNEQFF	TGCGCCAGCAGCCAAGTGGTGAGACTAGAAAGGGGCTACAATGAGCAGTTCTTC
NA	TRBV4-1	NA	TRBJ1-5	CASSLDRGDVSNQPQHF	TGCGCCAGCAGCCTTGATCGGGGGGACGTTAGCAATCAGCCCCAGCATTTT
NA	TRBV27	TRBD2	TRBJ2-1	CASSLGTSGSLNEQFF	TGTGCCAGCAGTCTGGGGACTAGCGGGAGCCTGAATGAGCAGTTCTTC
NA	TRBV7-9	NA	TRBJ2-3	CASSLGRRRRGTDTQYF	TGTGCCAGCAGCTTAGGCCGACGGAGAAGGGGCACAGATACGCAGTATTTT
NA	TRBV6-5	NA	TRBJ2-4	CASSYRAKNIQYF	TGTGCCAGCAGTTACAGGGCCAAAAACATTCAGTACTTC